A selection of T cell receptor beta chains follows, all from one sample in a study of shared clonotypes between healthy human individuals. Clones were sequenced by immunoSEQ multiplex PCR, and TCRdb holds only the in-frame ones, with some missing. Here the sample spans 1 million to 1.3 million clones, roughly 74% being singletons. Sequenced material: memory CD4+ T cells from PBMCs. These receptors were taken from a man in his late teens or twenties in good health. Some clones in this sample may be carry-over from other donors' samples. Each CDR3 is given with its conserved first and last residue. D genes are given only for firm matches. Only some rows state a clone size, as once, few, many or a class for expanded clones.

d_call,j_call,v_call,clone_size,cdr3_aa,cdr3_nt
TRBD1,TRBJ2-5,TRBV5-1,.,CASSPMTGGQETQYF,TGCGCCAGCAGCCCGATGACAGGGGGGCAAGAGACCCAGTACTTC
TRBD2,TRBJ2-3,TRBV6-1,.,CASSVKGGGAGGTTDTQYF,TGTGCCAGCAGTGTTAAGGGGGGCGGCGCGGGAGGAACCACAGATACGCAGTATTTT
TRBD1,TRBJ2-7,TRBV7-2,many,CASSLTGDWTYEQYF,TGTGCCAGCAGCTTAACAGGGGATTGGACCTACGAGCAGTACTTC
TRBD1,TRBJ1-5,TRBV2,.,CASTKGTGGNSNQPQHF,TGTGCCAGCACTAAGGGGACAGGGGGAAATAGCAATCAGCCCCAGCATTTT
.,TRBJ1-6,TRBV6-5,.,CASSYSIKAGNSPLHF,TGTGCCAGCAGTTACTCCATCAAGGCTGGGAATTCACCCCTCCACTTT
TRBD1,TRBJ2-5,TRBV15,once,CATSRGTGETQYF,TGTGCCACCAGCAGAGGGACAGGCGAGACCCAGTACTTC
.,TRBJ1-2,TRBV9,.,CASSVVLHRYGGVRYGYTF,TGTGCCAGCAGCGTAGTCCTACACCGTTACGGGGGCGTACGGTATGGCTACACCTTC
.,TRBJ2-7,TRBV28,.,CATQARYEQYF,TGTGCCACCCAAGCCCGCTACGAGCAGTACTTC
.,TRBJ2-5,TRBV5-1,.,CASSSNPQETQYF,TGCGCCAGCAGCTCAAACCCACAAGAGACCCAGTACTTC
.,TRBJ2-5,TRBV7-2,.,CASSFPNEGTQYF,TGTGCCAGCAGCTTTCCGAACGAGGGGACCCAGTACTTC
TRBD1,TRBJ2-1,TRBV19,once,CASRRAGGTYNEQFF,TGTGCCAGTAGGAGGGCAGGGGGCACCTACAATGAGCAGTTCTTC
.,TRBJ1-2,TRBV28,.,CASSRTRDYGYTF,TGTGCCAGCAGTCGGACGCGGGACTATGGCTACACCTTC
.,TRBJ2-5,TRBV2,.,CASSVRGQETQYF,TGTGCCAGCAGTGTCCGGGGTCAAGAGACCCAGTACTTC
TRBD1,TRBJ2-2,TRBV5-4,.,CASSSARGLGPNTGELFF,TGTGCCAGCAGCTCAGCGAGGGGGCTAGGCCCGAACACCGGGGAGCTGTTTTTT
TRBD2,TRBJ2-1,TRBV7-2,few,CASRTSGSRYNEQFF,TGTGCCAGCCGGACTAGCGGGAGTAGATACAATGAGCAGTTCTTC
TRBD2,TRBJ2-3,TRBV7-3,.,CASSTRLAGEADTQYF,TGTGCCAGCAGCACCCGACTAGCGGGAGAGGCAGATACGCAGTATTTT
.,TRBJ2-1,TRBV5-6,.,CASSLWIEQFF,TGTGCCAGCAGCTTGTGGATTGAGCAGTTCTTC
TRBD2,TRBJ2-3,TRBV28,.,CASSWGGSTDTQYF,TGTGCCAGCAGCTGGGGGGGTAGCACAGATACGCAGTATTTT
TRBD1,TRBJ1-1,TRBV5-3,.,CARSLVRDRGAFF,TGTGCCAGAAGCTTGGTCCGGGACAGGGGTGCTTTCTTT
.,TRBJ1-2,TRBV28,.,CASSFVFRREEGNYGYTF,TGTGCCAGCAGTTTCGTATTTCGCAGGGAAGAGGGTAACTATGGCTACACCTTC
TRBD2,TRBJ2-5,TRBV27,once,CASSLTLAGGQETQYF,TGTGCCAGCAGCCTAACCCTAGCGGGAGGCCAAGAGACCCAGTACTTC
TRBD2,TRBJ2-5,TRBV5-3,.,CARSSSSGRLQETQYF,TGTGCCAGAAGCTCGTCTAGCGGGAGGCTCCAAGAGACCCAGTACTTC